The 5 T cell receptor beta chains in this list originate from one sample, sequenced in a study of T cell responses to AZD1222 COVID-19 vaccine (dated by TCRdb to the early 2020s). Libraries were constructed by the immunoSEQ multiplex PCR assay. As stored in TCRdb, this immuneACCESS dataset retains in-frame rearrangements with V and J assigned. A fraction of the clones does not appear; measured against another copy, unresolved V genes explain less than half of the discrepancy, and the remainder lacks a known reason. For this sample there are over 110,000 clones; around 91% appear just once. Of the sample, 9.3% is held by the ten largest clones. Explained via the paper, the time point label denotes: about 28 days (+/-7) after the second vaccine dose. The sample was peripheral blood, taken 28 days after the second AZD1222 dose. Every receptor here comes from an adult who received the AZD1222 COVID-19 vaccine.

This chain links TRBV5-1 with TRBJ2-2; 7 bases agree with TRBD2. Looked up from germline, CDR1 is SGHRS and CDR2 is YFSETQ. J gave up 1 base and V 4 bases, and 7 bases lay outside the gene matches. The CDR3 extends over 16 amino acids. CDR3 bases: TGCGCCAGCAGCCTCCTGGGGAGGGGGAACACCGGGGAGCTGTTTTTT. Translated: CASSLLGRGNTGELFF.

The DNA for the CDR3 is TGTGCCACCAGCAGAGCTCAAGACTATAATTCACCCCTCCACTTT. Translating it yields CATSRAQDYNSPLHF. The genes are TRBV15 and TRBJ1-6; D call uncertain. V was pared by 1 base and J by 3 bases, with 7 bases between. In germline, CDR1 is LNHNV, CDR2 YYDKDF (reference sequence). The CDR3 totals 15 residues.

The V gene is TRBV2, the J gene TRBJ1-2; TRBD1 agrees at 9 bases. CDR3 length equals 13 residues. V shed 7 bases, J shed 2 bases, and the junction held 2 bases outside the gene matches. Germline V lookup: CDR1 SNHLY, CDR2 FYNNEI. CDR3 in amino acids: CASMGTGNYGYTF. For the CDR3, the DNA is TGTGCCAGCATGGGGACAGGGAACTATGGCTACACCTTC.

V is TRBV2 and J is TRBJ1-3; no firm D call. The CDR3 has 15 amino acids. The germline CDR1 and CDR2 sequences are SNHLY and FYNNEI. Trimming took off 6 bases at V and 5 bases at J, with 17 bases between the two ends. The CDR3 loop is CASRRDTGSRNTIYF. The CDR3 region has the DNA TGTGCCAGCAGGAGAGACACCGGGTCAAGAAACACCATATATTTT.

The V and J genes are TRBV6-5 and TRBJ1-1, with 7 bases identical to TRBD1. The CDR3 runs to 14 residues. Germline CDR1 is MNHEY and CDR2 is SVGAGI. V shed 6 bases, J shed 5 bases, and the junction held 9 bases outside the gene matches. CDR3 amino acids: CASRAGGSNTEAFF. CDR3 sequence (DNA): TGTGCCAGCAGGGCAGGGGGTTCGAATACTGAAGCTTTCTTT.